Listed here are 14 T cell receptor beta chains from one sample, sequenced in a study of regulatory dendritic cells for organ transplantation. The data were produced by immunoSEQ multiplex PCR, yet TCRdb's version contains in-frame clones alone and is incomplete. The data hold more than 9,500 clones, with approximately 56% observed a single time. Their antigens remain unidentified. Sorted subsets were CFSE-labeled and cultured roughly 5 days with allogeneic dendritic cells. Sequences were obtained from naive CD8+ T cells from blood cultured with dendritic cells. The subset was: CD45RA+ naive T cells. These TCRs come from a human donor in good health.

The chain is built from TRBV28 and TRBJ1-1; TRBD1 matches at 7 bases. This CDR3 has 14 residues. CDR1 MDHEN and CDR2 SYDVKM come from the germline V gene. The trim removed 8 bases at V and 0 bases at J, leaving 6 bases unmatched. The CDR3 protein is CASLRDSLNTEAFF. The CDR3 bases are TGTGCCAGCCTCCGGGACAGTTTGAACACTGAAGCTTTCTTT.

This clone was recorded a few times. The CDR3 DNA sequence: TGCGCCAGCAGGCACGAACTCGGGAGCACTGAAGCTTTCTTT. Translated: CASRHELGSTEAFF. J is TRBJ1-1 and V is TRBV5-1; D is undetermined. CDR1 SGHRS and CDR2 YFSETQ come from the germline V gene. The CDR3 contains 14 residues. The V end was cut by 5 bases, the J end by 4 bases, with 15 bases between.

Turning to this clone: Its ends do not fully match the called genes, so a read error is possible. The chain uses TRBV5-8 and TRBJ1-5; the match to TRBD1 covers 7 bases. Looked up from germline, CDR1 is SGHTS and CDR2 is YDEGEE. The CDR3 is 15 amino acids. In nucleotides, the CDR3 is TGTGCCAGCACCTTGCAGGACAGGAGTAATCAGCCCCAGCATTTT. Residues: CASTLQDRSNQPQHF.

The chain combines TRBV4-3 with TRBJ1-2; 8 positions agree with TRBD1. Trimming took 5 bases from V and 2 from J; bases not matched to a gene: 10. The germline CDR1 and CDR2 sequences are LGHNA and YSLEER. This CDR3 spans 16 amino acids. The CDR3: CASSTQADRENYGYTF. CDR3 in DNA: TGCGCCAGCAGCACACAGGCGGACAGGGAGAACTATGGCTACACCTTC.

The table lists this clone with a few counts. This chain connects TRBV6-6 to TRBJ1-6; D unresolved. Germline CDR1 and CDR2: MNHNY and SVGAGI (reference sequence). The CDR3 has 16 amino acids. Trimming removed 5 bases from V and 10 bases from J, with 21 bases in between. CDR3 DNA: TGTGCCAGCAGTCTTCACGACCGGGATTATCGCTCACCCCTCCACTTT. Amino acid sequence: CASSLHDRDYRSPLHF.

J is TRBJ2-5 and V is TRBV2; TRBD1 is a possible D gene (5 bases). V was clipped by 2 bases and J by 2 bases, with 6 bases between them. The germline CDR1 and CDR2 sequences are SNHLY and FYNNEI. This CDR3 contains 13 residues. The CDR3: CASSERGQETQYF. Here the CDR3 DNA reads TGTGCCAGCAGTGAAAGGGGTCAAGAGACCCAGTACTTC. The full variable domain, its missing parts supplied by reference TRBV2 and TRBJ2-5, is EPEVTQTPSHQVTQMGQEVILRCVPISNHLYFYWYRQILGQKVEFLVSFYNNEISEKSEIFDDQFSVERPDGSNFTLKIRSTKLEDSAMYFCASSERGQETQYFGPGTRLLVL.

In DNA, the CDR3 is TGTGCCAGCAGCCAAGACCCGACAGAACCATACACTGAAGCTTTCTTT. As protein: CASSQDPTEPYTEAFF. V usage is TRBV4-2 and J usage is TRBJ1-1, with D possibly matching TRBD1 (5 bases). Germline loops: CDR1 LGHNA, CDR2 YNFKEQ. V lost 0 bases to trimming and J lost 3 bases, with 14 bases between them. This CDR3 region has 16 residues.

CDR3: CASSVGGSSGEQYF. CDR3 DNA sequence: TGTGCCAGCAGCGTAGGCGGGTCCTCTGGGGAGCAGTACTTC. The chain recombines TRBV9 with TRBJ2-7, with D possibly being TRBD2 (5 bases). Trimming took off 0 bases at V and 7 bases at J, with 14 bases between the two ends. The germline CDR1 and CDR2 sequences are SGDLS and YYNGEE. The CDR3 sequence is 14 residues long.

The V gene is TRBV11-3, the J gene TRBJ1-3; D unresolved. The germline gives CDR1 SGHNT, CDR2 YENEEA. Trimming took off 0 bases at V and 4 bases at J, with 7 bases between the two ends. There are 14 residues in the CDR3. CDR3 sequence reads: CASSLDRGGNTIYF. The CDR3 nucleotides read TGTGCCAGCAGCTTAGATCGCGGAGGAAACACCATATATTTT.

The V call is TRBV5-1, the J call TRBJ2-7; 10 bases are a match to TRBD1. From germline, CDR1 is SGHRS and CDR2 YFSETQ. Unmatched junction bases numbered 9, after V lost 3 bases and J lost 0 bases. This CDR3 has 17 residues. CDR3 DNA sequence: TGCGCCAGCAGCTGGAATTGGGACAGGGGAAACTCCTACGAGCAGTACTTC. Its protein is CASSWNWDRGNSYEQYF.

The CDR3 loop reads CASSLDGRAGNTEAFF. DNA of the CDR3: TGTGCCAGCAGCCTCGACGGGAGGGCAGGGAACACTGAAGCTTTCTTT. V gene TRBV9 combines with J gene TRBJ1-1; D unclear. The V gene lost 4 bases and the J gene lost 1 base, with 17 bases spanning the gap. Germline CDR1 SGDLS, CDR2 YYNGEE. CDR3 size: 16 residues.

This clone has a handful of counts. The CDR3 region is CASSPRGTGELFF. The CDR3 bases are TGCGCCAGCAGCCCAAGGGGAACCGGGGAGCTGTTTTTT. The J gene is TRBJ2-2, the V gene TRBV4-1; D is possibly TRBD1 (5 bases). V was cut by 4 bases and J by 5 bases, with 8 bases left in between. The CDR3 consists of 13 residues. Germline V gene data show CDR1 as MGHRA and CDR2 as YSYEKL.

The rearrangement uses TRBV6-5 and TRBJ1-2; D is unclear. This CDR3 comprises 13 residues. CDR1 MNHEY and CDR2 SVGAGI come from the germline V gene. Deletions cut 2 bases from V and 0 bases from J, with 4 bases between. This chain's CDR3 is CASSYVSNYGYTF. The CDR3 DNA sequence: TGTGCCAGCAGTTACGTCTCTAACTATGGCTACACCTTC.

The chain has TRBV10-3 and TRBJ2-1; 7 positions agree with TRBD1. The CDR3 is 16 amino acids. After removal of 5 bases from V and 5 bases from J, the junction contained 12 bases not matched to a gene. Germline V CDR1 and CDR2: ENHRY, SYGVKD. CDR3 sequence (DNA): TGTGCCATCAGTTTGGGAGACAGGGAATTACACAATGAGCAGTTCTTC. Protein sequence: CAISLGDRELHNEQFF.